The source of this TCR beta chain is a study of cytomegalovirus exposure and HLA in healthy donors. TCRdb's copy holds only in-frame clones and misses some; the assay was immunoSEQ multiplex PCR. The sample includes fewer than 120,000 clones, roughly 90% of them seen just once. CDR1 and CDR2 (germline): SGHRS, YFSETQ. Trimming removed 5 bases at V and 1 base at J, with 12 bases between. The CDR3 consists of 14 residues. In the case of this clone: Its antigen is unidentified.

Findings and limits, study-wide: CMV antigen specificity of a few CMV-associated chains was confirmed in vitro.

Sequencing was performed on PBMCs. The chain recombines TRBV5-1 with TRBJ1-1; D is undetermined. This sequence was found in a woman in her thirties in good health and CMV-seropositive. The chain's CDR3 is CASRFEAPNTEAFF. CDR3 in DNA: TGCGCCAGCAGATTCGAGGCCCCGAACACTGAAGCTTTCTTT.